What follows are 30 T cell receptor beta chains derived from one specimen sequenced in a study of blood T cell repertoires in COVID-19. TCRdb's table, derived via immunoSEQ multiplex PCR, lists solely in-frame clones and lacks some. The data contain 150,000 to 200,000 clones, 75% to 85% of them singletons. The source material was PBMCs or T cells enriched from blood (not recorded which). The receptors shown here come from a man aged 40-49 years who had recovered from COVID-19.

The CDR3 DNA reads as TGTGCCAGCAGTTTACCTTACAATGAGCAGTTCTTC. It specifies CASSLPYNEQFF. The chain is built from TRBV27 and TRBJ2-1; no clear D. V gave up 2 bases and J gave up 4 bases, with 3 bases separating them. Germline V CDR1 and CDR2: MNHEY, SMNVEV (reference sequence). The CDR3 spans 12 residues.

This rearrangement joins TRBV4-1 to TRBJ2-7; D is undetermined. The CDR3 is 15 residues long. Germline CDR1 and CDR2: MGHRA and YSYEKL. The V end was cut by 4 bases, the J end by 0 bases, with 13 bases between. The CDR3 sequence is CASSRASTASYEQYF. CDR3 nucleotide sequence: TGCGCCAGCAGCCGGGCGAGCACGGCCTCCTACGAGCAGTACTTC.

This clone was seen more than once but under ten times. The V and J genes are TRBV3-1 (or the pseudogene TRBV3-2) and TRBJ2-3; D possibly corresponds to TRBD1 (6 bases). Germline V gene lookup returns CDR1 LGHDT and CDR2 YNNKEL (reference sequence). The germline V and J ends were trimmed by 0 bases and 2 bases, with 15 bases remaining between them. CDR3 length equals 17 residues. CDR3 DNA sequence: TGTGCCAGCAGCCAAGATTATGGACAGACCACCACAGATACGCAGTATTTT. It yields the protein CASSQDYGQTTTDTQYF.

The CDR3 region has the DNA TGTGCCAGTAGTCCCGGGACTAGCGGTTACGAGCAGTACGTC. This sequence encodes CASSPGTSGYEQYV. The rearrangement joins TRBV19 to TRBJ2-7, with 11 bases lining up with TRBD2. With V trimmed by 5 bases and J by 4 bases, 4 bases remained unmatched. CDR1 is LNHDA, CDR2 SQIVND, per germline (reference sequence). The CDR3 is 14 amino acids.

The sample holds one count of this clone. The rearrangement links TRBV7-8 to TRBJ2-7; 9 bases line up with TRBD1. CDR1 is SGHVS, CDR2 FQNEAQ, per germline. The CDR3 sequence is 13 residues long. Germline trimming cut 3 bases from V and 4 bases from J; bases unmatched to any gene: 1. The CDR3 is CASSFGQGYEQYV. The CDR3 bases are TGTGCCAGCAGCTTCGGACAGGGGTACGAGCAGTACGTC.

The chain employs TRBV2 and TRBJ2-3; 9 bases line up with TRBD2. Per germline, CDR1 SNHLY and CDR2 FYNNEI. The CDR3 runs to 17 residues. Trimming removed 7 bases from V and 4 bases from J; junction bases left unmatched: 15. Here the CDR3 reads CASTPTLAGYESDTQYF. The CDR3 DNA is TGTGCCAGCACCCCTACCCTAGCGGGGTATGAGTCAGATACGCAGTATTTT.

This sequence joins TRBV5-6 and TRBJ1-4, with 9 positions matching TRBD1. The V segment lost 3 bases and the J segment 8 bases; nucleotides outside the gene matches: 11. This CDR3 has 16 residues. Germline CDR1 SGHDT, CDR2 YYEEEE. CDR3 residues: CASSSTLQGAGEKLFF. The CDR3 region has the DNA TGTGCCAGCAGCTCCACATTACAGGGGGCGGGCGAAAAACTGTTTTTT.

The chain is built from TRBV3-1 (or the pseudogene TRBV3-2) and TRBJ1-1, with 10 bases fitting TRBD1. Germline loops: CDR1 LGHDT, CDR2 YNNKEL (reference sequence). V lost 5 bases, J lost 5 bases, and 5 bases stayed unmatched. The CDR3 extends over 14 amino acids. The chain's CDR3 is CASSYDRGPTEAFF. In DNA, the CDR3 is TGTGCCAGCAGCTACGACAGGGGGCCTACTGAAGCTTTCTTT.

J is TRBJ1-1 and V is TRBV28; no definite D call. The CDR3 totals 13 residues. V lost 8 bases, J lost 3 bases, and 13 bases lay in between. Germline V lookup: CDR1 MDHEN, CDR2 SYDVKM. The CDR3 bases are TGTGCCAGCGTCTCGACTCGGGACACTGAAGCTTTCTTT. Amino acids: CASVSTRDTEAFF.

The chain carries TRBV5-4 and TRBJ2-2, with 11 bases that match TRBD1. The CDR3 is made up of 17 amino acids. The germline CDR1 and CDR2 sequences are SGHNT and YYREEE (reference sequence). V trimming: 4 bases; J trimming: 0 bases; junction bases outside the gene matches: 5. CDR3: CASSPGTGGPNTGELFF. The CDR3 DNA reads as TGTGCCAGCAGCCCAGGGACAGGGGGACCGAACACCGGGGAGCTGTTTTTT.

The chain employs TRBV7-8 and TRBJ1-2; TRBD1 matches at 8 bases. CDR3 length: 14 amino acids. Germline assignment: CDR1 SGHVS and CDR2 FQNEAQ. V shed 1 base, J shed 8 bases, and the junction held 6 bases outside the gene matches. The CDR3 DNA reads as TGTGCCAGCAGCTTAGGCCCAGGGGGCGAAGGCTACACCTTC. It specifies CASSLGPGGEGYTF.

A remark on this clone: A single base separates this from a much larger clone, so it may be a read error. Other nucleotide sequences in the sample specify the same CDR3. The rearrangement uses TRBV10-1 and TRBJ1-1, with D tentatively TRBD1 (6 bases). The V gene's germline CDR1 is WNHNN and CDR2 SYGVQD (reference sequence). V was cut by 6 bases and J by 5 bases, with 13 bases left in between. The CDR3 runs to 13 residues. The CDR3 bases are TGCGCCAGCAGCTACAGGGAGGGGACTGAAGCTTTCTTT. Encoded protein: CASSYREGTEAFF.

The rearrangement uses TRBV5-5 and TRBJ2-1; 14 nucleotides align to TRBD2. The V segment lost 1 base and the J segment 6 bases; nucleotides outside the gene matches: 12. The CDR3 covers 19 residues. Germline values: CDR1 SGHKS, CDR2 YYEKEE (reference sequence). The CDR3 loop is CASSLLGTSGGLLGNEQFF. The CDR3 DNA is TGTGCCAGCAGCTTGCTGGGGACTAGCGGGGGTCTCCTCGGCAATGAGCAGTTCTTC.

The CDR3 here is CASGGQGGGQPQHF. CDR3 in DNA: TGTGCCAGTGGTGGACAGGGCGGTGGCCAGCCCCAGCATTTT. The genes are TRBV19 and TRBJ1-5; 8 bases align to TRBD1. Germline CDR1 and CDR2: LNHDA and SQIVND (reference sequence). The V and J ends lost 8 bases and 7 bases, in that order; junction bases with no gene match: 10. The CDR3 is 14 residues long.

This clone was seen a single time. The chain joins TRBV19 to TRBJ1-5; the D gene is possibly TRBD1 (5 bases). Per the germline V gene, CDR1 is LNHDA and CDR2 is SQIVND (reference sequence). V lost 6 bases, J lost 5 bases, and 11 bases lay in between. This CDR3 contains 13 residues. The CDR3: CASSDDRYQPQHF. The CDR3 nucleotides read TGTGCCAGTAGCGACGACAGATATCAGCCCCAGCATTTT. The full variable domain, rest sourced from reference TRBV19 and TRBJ1-5, is DGGITQSPKYLFRKEGQNVTLSCEQNLNHDAMYWYRQDPGQGLRLIYYSQIVNDFQKGDIAEGYSVSREKKESFPLTVTSAQKNPTAFYLCASSDDRYQPQHFGDGTRLSIL.

CDR3: CASSVAPENTEAFF. The CDR3 DNA follows: TGTGCCAGCAGCGTAGCGCCAGAGAACACTGAAGCTTTCTTT. The V and J genes are TRBV9 and TRBJ1-1; unclear D gene. The CDR3 sequence is 14 residues long. Between the trimmed V and J ends, which lost 0 bases and 1 base, there was a span of 7 bases. Germline V gives CDR1 SGDLS, CDR2 YYNGEE.

This chain connects TRBV7-9 to TRBJ2-5, with 7 positions matching TRBD2. Germline CDR1 reads SEHNR; CDR2 reads FQNEAQ (reference sequence). This CDR3 region has 14 residues. V shed 5 bases, J shed 6 bases, and the junction held 9 bases outside the gene matches. The CDR3 protein is CASSPAGEGKTQYF. In DNA form, the CDR3 reads TGTGCCAGCAGCCCGGCGGGGGAAGGCAAGACCCAGTACTTC.

This clone showed up just once. The chain links TRBV19 to TRBJ1-2; TRBD1 matches 8 bases. J was trimmed by 8 bases and V by 4 bases; bases with no gene match: 24. The germline V gene encodes CDR1 LNHDA and CDR2 SQIVND (reference sequence). This CDR3 spans 19 amino acids. CDR3 region: CASSTPSGGVYTPSGGYTF. The CDR3 region has the DNA TGTGCCAGTAGTACACCGTCAGGGGGCGTCTACACCCCTTCGGGGGGCTACACCTTC. The full variable domain, completed using reference TRBV19 and TRBJ1-2, is DGGITQSPKYLFRKEGQNVTLSCEQNLNHDAMYWYRQDPGQGLRLIYYSQIVNDFQKGDIAEGYSVSREKKESFPLTVTSAQKNPTAFYLCASSTPSGGVYTPSGGYTFGSGTRLTVV.

The chain combines TRBV10-2 with TRBJ1-6; 10 nucleotides agree with TRBD1. Germline CDR1 is WSHSY and CDR2 is SAAADI. V shed 4 bases and J 8 bases; nucleotides not matched to a gene: 2. This CDR3 is 14 amino acids long. This CDR3 reads CASSGDRGDSPLHF. CDR3 DNA: TGCGCCAGCAGTGGGGACAGGGGAGATTCACCCCTCCACTTT.

J is TRBJ1-6 and V is TRBV7-9; D ambiguous. V gave up 5 bases and J gave up 5 bases, with 13 bases separating them. Germline values: CDR1 SEHNR, CDR2 FQNEAQ (reference sequence). The CDR3 covers 15 residues. The CDR3 region is CASSAGITDNSPLHF. The CDR3 coding sequence is TGTGCCAGCAGCGCGGGGATTACGGATAATTCACCCCTCCACTTT.

The chain carries TRBV4-1 and TRBJ1-4, with a possible D match to TRBD1 (6 bases). Germline CDR1 is MGHRA and CDR2 is YSYEKL. CDR3 length: 16 residues. V was clipped by 1 base and J by 4 bases, with 13 bases between them. Here the CDR3 DNA reads TGCGCCAGCAGCCAAGCGGGGGGGCCAGATAATGAAAAACTGTTTTTT. Amino acid sequence: CASSQAGGPDNEKLFF.

This chain uses TRBV6-4 with TRBJ1-1, with 7 bases lining up with TRBD1. The CDR3 consists of 12 residues. Germline V gene lookup returns CDR1 MRHNA and CDR2 SNTAGT. Trimming at V came to 2 bases and at J to 11 bases, leaving 5 bases not matched to a gene. The chain's CDR3 is CASSDHDRVAFF. The CDR3 DNA sequence: TGTGCCAGCAGTGACCACGACAGGGTGGCTTTCTTT.

This rearrangement joins TRBV6-6 to TRBJ1-5; D is uncertain. The ends were cut back, 8 bases at V and 1 base at J, with 6 bases in the middle. Germline lookup yields CDR1 MNHNY and CDR2 SVGAGI (reference sequence). The CDR3 extends over 12 amino acids. The CDR3 sequence is CASGPSNQPQHF. The CDR3 nucleotides read TGTGCCAGCGGTCCGAGCAATCAGCCCCAGCATTTT.

This sequence joins TRBV7-3 and TRBJ1-3; no clear D. The CDR3 consists of 13 residues. The germline V gene encodes CDR1 SGHTA and CDR2 FQGTGA. V lost 5 bases, J lost 4 bases, and 9 bases lay in between. This CDR3 is CASSLNSGNTIYF. CDR3 in DNA: TGTGCCAGCAGCCTCAACAGCGGAAACACCATATATTTT.

The chain links TRBV2 to TRBJ1-2; possible D gene TRBD1, 5 bases. Trimming cost V 3 bases and J 6 bases, with 11 bases left between them. Germline V lookup: CDR1 SNHLY, CDR2 FYNNEI. The CDR3 is made up of 13 amino acids. CDR3 amino acids: CASSDPGGNGYTF. The DNA for the CDR3 is TGTGCCAGCAGTGACCCCGGGGGGAATGGCTACACCTTC. Full variable domain (remainder filled in from reference TRBV2 and TRBJ1-2): EPEVTQTPSHQVTQMGQEVILRCVPISNHLYFYWYRQILGQKVEFLVSFYNNEISEKSEIFDDQFSVERPDGSNFTLKIRSTKLEDSAMYFCASSDPGGNGYTFGSGTRLTVV.

The chain combines TRBV2 with TRBJ1-1, with D possibly matching TRBD1 (6 bases). Germline assignment: CDR1 SNHLY and CDR2 FYNNEI. This CDR3 comprises 14 residues. Trimming stripped 5 bases from V and 5 bases from J, with 15 bases between. The CDR3 DNA reads as TGTGCCAGCAGTCTAGCGGGGGGCCAAACTGAAGCTTTCTTT. It specifies CASSLAGGQTEAFF.

This chain joins TRBV19 and TRBJ2-1; TRBD2 matches at 10 bases. Looked up from germline, CDR1 is LNHDA and CDR2 is SQIVND (reference sequence). CDR3 size: 14 residues. The trim removed 1 base at V and 7 bases at J, leaving 1 base unmatched. The DNA for the CDR3 is TGTGCCAGTAGTATAGCTAGCGGGAGTAATGAGCAGTTCTTC. This translates into CASSIASGSNEQFF.

This clone appeared once. The chain carries TRBV6-5 and TRBJ2-7, with 8 bases matching TRBD1. The ends lost 7 bases at V and 5 bases at J; junction bases unmatched: 10. From germline, CDR1 is MNHEY and CDR2 SVGAGI. CDR3 size: 14 residues. CDR3 coding DNA: TGTGCCAGCATCCCCTGGACAGGGTTAAACGAGCAGTACTTC. Translated: CASIPWTGLNEQYF.

The gene calls are TRBV7-3 and TRBJ2-1, with 8 bases that match TRBD2. The CDR3 is 16 amino acids. The V gene's germline CDR1 is SGHTA and CDR2 FQGTGA. The junction had 6 bases not matched to a gene; V was cut back by 5 bases and J by 0 bases. CDR3 sequence: CASSLSGESSYNEQFF. The DNA for the CDR3 is TGTGCCAGCAGCCTTAGCGGGGAAAGCTCCTACAATGAGCAGTTCTTC.

The chain recombines TRBV5-1 with TRBJ1-2, with 8 positions matching TRBD1. J gave up 3 bases and V 4 bases, and 11 bases lay outside the gene matches. This CDR3 has 16 residues. Germline V CDR1 and CDR2: SGHRS, YFSETQ. The CDR3 bases are TGCGCCAGCAGCCAGGACAGGGTATTATTTGACTATGGCTACACCTTC. This codes for CASSQDRVLFDYGYTF.